Shown below are 9 T cell receptor beta chains from a single sample sequenced in a study of cytomegalovirus exposure and HLA in healthy donors. Sequencing used immunoSEQ multiplex PCR; TCRdb keeps in-frame clones, though not all of them. This table has some 120,000 clones, about nine tenths appearing once. Sequences were obtained from PBMCs. These receptors originate from a man younger than 40 in good health and CMV-seronegative.

This chain links TRBV2 with TRBJ1-5; tentative D call: TRBD1 (5 bases). Germline V gene data show CDR1 as SNHLY and CDR2 as FYNNEI. This CDR3 is 13 amino acids long. V was clipped by 7 bases and J by 0 bases, with 7 bases between them. The chain's CDR3 is CASIRDSNQPQHF. CDR3 coding DNA: TGTGCCAGCATCAGGGATAGCAATCAGCCCCAGCATTTT.

V and J are TRBV7-3 and TRBJ1-2, with 9 bases lining up with TRBD1. V gave up 5 bases and J gave up 5 bases; unmatched junction bases: 3. From germline, CDR1 is SGHTA and CDR2 FQGTGA. This CDR3 has 13 residues. CDR3 residues: CASSPGTGYGYTF. CDR3 sequence (DNA): TGTGCCAGCAGCCCTGGGACAGGGTATGGCTACACCTTC.

This sequence joins TRBV19 and TRBJ1-1, with a tentative D call TRBD1 (6 bases). Germline V gene lookup returns CDR1 LNHDA and CDR2 SQIVND (reference sequence). V was clipped by 9 bases and J by 4 bases, with 9 bases between them. The CDR3 totals 11 residues. The CDR3 loop reads CASQGPTEAFF. The CDR3 coding sequence is TGTGCCAGCCAGGGGCCCACTGAAGCTTTCTTT. Using reference TRBV19 and TRBJ1-1 for the parts outside the CDR3, the full variable domain is DGGITQSPKYLFRKEGQNVTLSCEQNLNHDAMYWYRQDPGQGLRLIYYSQIVNDFQKGDIAEGYSVSREKKESFPLTVTSAQKNPTAFYLCASQGPTEAFFGQGTRLTVV.

The J gene is TRBJ1-2, the V gene TRBV6-5; D possibly corresponds to TRBD1 (5 bases). Germline CDR1 and CDR2: MNHEY and SVGAGI. The length of the CDR3 is 13 residues. Trimming took off 6 bases at V and 3 bases at J, with 11 bases between the two ends. CDR3 protein: CASSQDNYYGYTF. The CDR3 DNA follows: TGTGCCAGCAGCCAGGACAACTACTATGGCTACACCTTC.

The chain carries TRBV2 and TRBJ2-3, with 13 positions matching TRBD2. The germline V gene has CDR1 SNHLY and CDR2 FYNNEI. Germline trimming cut 6 bases from V and 3 bases from J; bases unmatched to any gene: 12. The CDR3 consists of 18 residues. The CDR3 loop is CASRHGLAGDRWTDTQYF. The DNA for the CDR3 is TGTGCCAGCAGACACGGACTAGCGGGAGATCGGTGGACAGATACGCAGTATTTT.

The V gene is TRBV7-7, the J gene TRBJ2-1; TRBD2 agrees at 10 bases. There are 15 residues in the CDR3. The V gene's germline CDR1 is SSHAT and CDR2 FNYEAQ (reference sequence). The ends lost 3 bases at V and 3 bases at J; junction bases unmatched: 2. The CDR3 region is CASSFSSGSYNEQFF. The DNA for the CDR3 is TGTGCCAGCAGCTTCTCTAGCGGGAGCTACAATGAGCAGTTCTTC.

The V call is TRBV5-1, the J call TRBJ1-1; D uncertain. Germline V gene sequence: CDR1 SGHRS, CDR2 YFSETQ. This CDR3 contains 14 residues. Trimming removed 0 bases from V and 3 bases from J, with 9 bases in between. This CDR3 reads CASSLGVVDTEAFF. The CDR3 bases are TGCGCCAGCAGCTTGGGCGTGGTGGACACTGAAGCTTTCTTT.

CDR3 coding DNA: TGTGCCAGCAGTGAAGCCCGGACAACGTATGAGCAGTTCTTC. Translation gives CASSEARTTYEQFF. The chain is built from TRBV2 and TRBJ2-1; tentatively, D is TRBD1 (5 bases). The V end lost 0 bases, the J end lost 8 bases, and 11 bases lay between the germline ends. The CDR3 totals 14 residues. CDR1 and CDR2 from the germline V gene are SNHLY and FYNNEI.

This clone was detected a few times. The gene calls are TRBV18 and TRBJ2-1; 11 bases align to TRBD2. Germline trimming cut 4 bases from V and 1 base from J; bases unmatched to any gene: 9. The CDR3 is 18 residues long. From germline, CDR1 is KGHSH and CDR2 LQKENI. The chain's CDR3 is CASSLTLGTSGSYNEQFF. The CDR3 DNA follows: TGTGCCAGCTCACTCACGCTCGGGACTAGCGGATCCTACAATGAGCAGTTCTTC.